The rows below give T cell receptor beta chains drawn from one sample of a study of blood T cell repertoires in COVID-19. Assay: immunoSEQ multiplex PCR; the TCRdb copy retains only in-frame clones and omits some. The sample contains some 97,000 clones, about 80% of which appear only once. What was sequenced was peripheral blood. All receptors come from a man in his sixties or seventies with active or convalescent COVID-19. Both conserved end residues are part of each CDR3. The D gene is left open where the match is weak. For some rows the clone size is stated as once, few or many, or as a class when expanded; others skip it.

clone_size,v_call,j_call,d_call,cdr3_nt,cdr3_aa
-,TRBV5-5,TRBJ1-6,TRBD1,TGTGCCAGCAGCGGGGGACAGCTAGGTAATTCACCCCTCCACTTT,CASSGGQLGNSPLHF
-,TRBV4-3,TRBJ2-1,TRBD2,TGCGCCAGCAGCCAAGATCTCCAACTAGCGGGAGAGGGTGAGCAGTTCTTC,CASSQDLQLAGEGEQFF
-,TRBV4-2,TRBJ2-1,TRBD2,TGTGCCAGCAGCCAAGGGCTAGCGGTAGACAATGAGCAGTTCTTC,CASSQGLAVDNEQFF
-,TRBV7-9,TRBJ2-7,-,TGTGCCAGCAGCTTTGAGGGTCGGTACGAGCAGTACTTC,CASSFEGRYEQYF
-,TRBV6-5,TRBJ2-2,TRBD1,TGTGCCAGCAGTTGGGACAGGGGGCGAACCGGGGAGCTGTTTTTT,CASSWDRGRTGELFF
-,TRBV29-1,TRBJ2-1,TRBD2,TGCAGCGTCCCCGGGACTAGATGGGTTGAGCAGTTCTTC,CSVPGTRWVEQFF
-,TRBV19,TRBJ1-5,-,TGTGCCAGTAGTAGAGTTGTTTGGGCAGGGAGGACCCAGCCCCAGCATTTT,CASSRVVWAGRTQPQHF
once,TRBV29-1,TRBJ2-7,TRBD1,TGCAGCGTAGGGGACAGCTCCTACGAGCAGTACTTC,CSVGDSSYEQYF
-,TRBV9,TRBJ2-7,TRBD2,TGTGCCAGCAGCGCGGGGGGGGGCGCGTCCACCTACGAGCAGTACTTC,CASSAGGGASTYEQYF
-,TRBV5-1,TRBJ1-1,-,TGCGCCAGCAACCCTTTGGGGGGTACTGAAGCTTTCTTT,CASNPLGGTEAFF
few,TRBV5-4,TRBJ1-2,-,TGTGCCAGCAGCCGGGGGACGGATGGCTACACCTTC,CASSRGTDGYTF
-,TRBV20-1,TRBJ2-3,-,TGCAGTGCCACAACCGGGGATACGCAGTATTTT,CSATTGDTQYF
-,TRBV18,TRBJ2-7,-,TGTGCCAGCTCACCAGCGCGGGACCCCTACGAGCAGTACTTC,CASSPARDPYEQYF
-,TRBV12-3/TRBV12-4,TRBJ2-7,-,TGTGCCAGCAGCCTCAGGGACTCCTACGAGCAGTACTTC,CASSLRDSYEQYF
few,TRBV24-1,TRBJ2-1,TRBD2,TGTGCCACCAGTGATCCCGGACTAGCGGGTAGGGGCTCCTACAATGAGCAGTTCTTC,CATSDPGLAGRGSYNEQFF
-,TRBV4-1,TRBJ2-1,TRBD2,TGCGCCAGCAGCCAAGATCTTCCTAGCGGGGGGGAGAATGAGCAGTTCTTC,CASSQDLPSGGENEQFF
-,TRBV9,TRBJ2-7,-,TGTGCCAGCAGCGTCACGGAGGGGACCTTTCGGGAGCAGTACTTC,CASSVTEGTFREQYF
-,TRBV9,TRBJ2-2,-,TGTGCCAGCAAAAGCGCCGGCGGGGAGCTGTTTTTT,CASKSAGGELFF
few,TRBV6-2/TRBV6-3,TRBJ2-1,TRBD2,TGTGCCAGCAGCCCTCTCGGGGGACTACCCTACAATGAGCAGTTCTTC,CASSPLGGLPYNEQFF
-,TRBV5-1,TRBJ1-2,-,TGCGCCAGCAGCGAGACAGCTAACTATGGCTACACCTTC,CASSETANYGYTF
-,TRBV4-3,TRBJ1-1,-,TGCGCCAGCAGCCAAGATCGGGGGGAGACTGAAGCTTTCTTT,CASSQDRGETEAFF
-,TRBV24-1,TRBJ2-1,TRBD2,TGTGCCACCAGTGATTTCGGACTAGCGGGAGGAAATGAGCAGTTCTTC,CATSDFGLAGGNEQFF
-,TRBV14,TRBJ2-7,-,TGTGCCAGCAGCCTATCGGAGTTCGCCTACGAGCAGTACTTC,CASSLSEFAYEQYF
-,TRBV7-2,TRBJ1-1,-,TGTGCCAGCAGCCCGAGGCGGGGCTTGGGAATGAACACTGAAGCTTTCTTT,CASSPRRGLGMNTEAFF
-,TRBV27,TRBJ2-7,TRBD2,TGTGCCAGCAGTTTAAACGGGGGGATCTACGAGCAGTACTTC,CASSLNGGIYEQYF
-,TRBV5-1,TRBJ1-5,TRBD1,TGCGCCAGCAGCTTTTATCGACAGGGGGCTGATCAGCCCCAGCATTTT,CASSFYRQGADQPQHF
-,TRBV7-2,TRBJ2-7,-,TGTGCCAGCAGCTTGGACACCATCTACGAGCAGTACTTC,CASSLDTIYEQYF
-,TRBV28,TRBJ1-5,-,-,CASILGGGQRGPQHF
-,TRBV4-3,TRBJ2-4,-,TGCGCCAGCAGCCAAGATGTCGCCAAGGGGCTACCCCTGTCAGCCAAAAACATTCAGTACTTC,CASSQDVAKGLPLSAKNIQYF
-,TRBV9,TRBJ2-3,-,TGTGCCAGCAGCGTAGAGGACAGATACACAGATACGCAGTATTTT,CASSVEDRYTDTQYF
few,TRBV3-1/TRBV3-2,TRBJ2-7,-,TGTGCCAGCAGCCAAACATGGTACGAGCAGTACTTC,CASSQTWYEQYF
once,TRBV19,TRBJ1-5,TRBD1,TGTGCCAGTAGTATGGGGACAGGGGTCTTCTCGGCCCAGCATTTT,CASSMGTGVFSAQHF
-,TRBV4-2,TRBJ1-4,-,TGTGCCAGCAGCCAAGATAGGGGGACACTTGTCTCAACTAATGAAAAACTGTTTTTT,CASSQDRGTLVSTNEKLFF
few,TRBV4-3,TRBJ2-7,TRBD2,TGCGCCAGCAGCCAAGATACTAGCGTCGGCTACGAGCAGTACTTC,CASSQDTSVGYEQYF